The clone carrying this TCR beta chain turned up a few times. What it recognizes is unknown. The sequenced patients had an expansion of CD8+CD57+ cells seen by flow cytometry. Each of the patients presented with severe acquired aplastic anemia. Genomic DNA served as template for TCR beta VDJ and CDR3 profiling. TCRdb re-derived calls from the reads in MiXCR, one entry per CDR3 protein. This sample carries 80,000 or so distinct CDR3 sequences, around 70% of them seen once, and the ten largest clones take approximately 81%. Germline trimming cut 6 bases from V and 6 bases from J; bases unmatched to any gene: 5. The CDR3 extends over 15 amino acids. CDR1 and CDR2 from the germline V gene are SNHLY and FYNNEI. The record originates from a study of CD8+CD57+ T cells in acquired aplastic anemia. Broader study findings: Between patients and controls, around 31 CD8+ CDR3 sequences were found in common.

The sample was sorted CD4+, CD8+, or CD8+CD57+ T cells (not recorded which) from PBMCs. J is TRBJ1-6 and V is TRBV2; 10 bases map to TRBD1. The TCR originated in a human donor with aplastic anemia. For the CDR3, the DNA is TGTGCCAGCAGCGGACAGGGGGTTATTAATTCACCCCTCCACTTT. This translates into CASSGQGVINSPLHF.